Following are 8 T cell receptor beta chains from one sample sequenced in a study of cytomegalovirus exposure and HLA in healthy donors. This PCR relied on a set of 60 Vbeta primers and 13 Jbeta primers. TCRdb's table, derived via immunoSEQ multiplex PCR, lists solely in-frame clones and lacks some. The table records 200,000 to 250,000 clones, just under 85% of them present only once. The sample comprised PBMCs. The receptors stem from a woman in her thirties or forties in good health and CMV-seronegative.

The chain uses TRBV11-2 and TRBJ2-5, with 9 bases identical to TRBD1. The CDR3 runs to 15 residues. The ends lost 4 bases at V and 5 bases at J; junction bases unmatched: 8. Germline V gene sequence: CDR1 SGHAT, CDR2 FQNNGV. CDR3 residues: CASSYTGTGWETQYF. The CDR3 coding sequence is TGTGCCAGCAGCTATACCGGGACAGGGTGGGAGACCCAGTACTTC.

The chain carries TRBV27 and TRBJ1-2; possible D gene TRBD1, 6 bases. The V end lost 3 bases, the J end lost 4 bases, and 18 bases lay between the germline ends. Germline V CDR1 and CDR2: MNHEY, SMNVEV (reference sequence). The CDR3 extends over 16 amino acids. The CDR3 protein is CASSFTPLQGTYGYTF. CDR3 bases: TGTGCCAGCAGTTTTACCCCCCTACAGGGAACCTATGGCTACACCTTC.

The chain joins TRBV4-1 to TRBJ1-1; 8 positions match TRBD1. Germline V CDR1 and CDR2: MGHRA, YSYEKL. V trimming: 1 base; J trimming: 1 base; junction bases outside the gene matches: 5. This CDR3 contains 16 residues. The CDR3 protein is CASSQGLGTGNTEAFF. The CDR3 DNA reads as TGCGCCAGCAGCCAAGGGTTAGGGACAGGGAACACTGAAGCTTTCTTT.

This clone was seen a single time. The chain carries TRBV18 and TRBJ2-3, with TRBD2 as a possible D gene (6 bases). The V gene lost 4 bases and the J gene lost 4 bases, with 9 bases spanning the gap. CDR3 size: 13 residues. Germline V gives CDR1 KGHSH, CDR2 LQKENI. Here the CDR3 DNA reads TGTGCCAGCTCACGGGAGGAGCCAGATACGCAGTATTTT. Its translation: CASSREEPDTQYF.

V gene TRBV5-8 combines with J gene TRBJ1-1, with a weak D call TRBD1 (5 bases). V shed 4 bases and J shed 2 bases, with 15 bases lying between them. This CDR3 region has 15 residues. Germline V gene sequence: CDR1 SGHTS, CDR2 YDEGEE. The CDR3 reads CASSGGLGRNTEAFF. CDR3 DNA sequence: TGTGCCAGCAGCGGGGGGTTAGGGCGAAACACTGAAGCTTTCTTT.

This chain connects TRBV7-6 to TRBJ1-3; D gene unclear. V shed 5 bases and J shed 0 bases, with 11 bases lying between them. Germline CDR1 and CDR2: SGHVS and FNYEAQ. This CDR3 has 15 residues. CDR3 DNA: TGTGCCAGCAGCCCTGACTCGAACTCTGGAAACACCATATATTTT. Translating it yields CASSPDSNSGNTIYF.

The chain uses TRBV12-5 and TRBJ1-1; D possibly corresponds to TRBD1 (5 bases). The CDR3 has 13 amino acids. Deletions cut 6 bases from V and 2 bases from J, with 10 bases between. The V gene's germline CDR1 is LGHNT and CDR2 FRNRAP. The CDR3 sequence is CASGRQRNTEAFF. The CDR3 nucleotides are TGTGCTAGTGGGCGACAGAGAAACACTGAAGCTTTCTTT. The variable domain in full, with the rest retrieved from reference TRBV12-5 and TRBJ1-1, is DARVTQTPRHKVTEMGQEVTMRCQPILGHNTVFWYRQTMMQGLELLAYFRNRAPLDDSGMPKDRFSAEMPDATLATLKIQPSEPRDSAVYFCASGRQRNTEAFFGQGTRLTVV.

In its sample, this clone was seen once. The chain is built from TRBV5-6 and TRBJ1-1, with a weak D call TRBD1 (6 bases). The germline gives CDR1 SGHDT, CDR2 YYEEEE. V gave up 3 bases and J gave up 1 base, with 16 bases separating them. This CDR3 spans 16 amino acids. The CDR3 reads CASSSVGGARNTEAFF. The CDR3 DNA reads TGTGCCAGCAGCTCGGTGGGGGGGGCAAGGAACACTGAAGCTTTCTTT.